This TCR beta chain was recorded in a study of blood T cells in healthy people across ages. In regard to this clonotype: No antigen is known for it.

Through a sample-barcoded 5' primer and a J-beta primer mix, a second PCR was run for roughly 7 to 11 cycles. In TCRdb, the 5' RACE reads were re-called with MiXCR into one record per CDR3 protein. The sample lists about 730,000 distinct CDR3 sequences; 40% to 45% were seen once. Study-level results: Higher diversity and more naive CD4+ cells were features of long-lived donors, compared to aged donors.

The origin of this receptor is a woman aged 55 to 70 in good health. Sequencing input: blood.

CDR3 sequence reads: CASTEGQRETQYF. CDR3 DNA sequence: TGTGCCAGCACCGAGGGACAGAGAGAGACCCAGTACTTC. J is TRBJ2-5 and V is TRBV6-2 or TRBV6-3; TRBD1 matches 7 bases. This CDR3 is 13 amino acids long. Germline CDR1 and CDR2: MNHEY and SVGEGT. V was pared by 7 bases and J by 4 bases, with 6 bases of the junction left unmatched.